Listed here is a single TCR beta chain. The antigen is unknown. Generated by immunoSEQ multiplex PCR, the TCRdb table keeps only in-frame clones and is missing some. This sample has over 100,000 clones, with approximately 90% found just once. This entry is derived from a study of OX40 agonist ivuxolimab in advanced cancers. Study-wide context: Dose-escalation cases comprised hepatocellular carcinoma, melanoma, renal cell or head and neck cancer. Study findings and constraints: CD4+ and CD8+ blood T cells expanded clonally by week 6 at 0.1 to 3.0 mg/kg.

CDR3 size: 14 residues. Trimming removed 5 bases from V and 4 bases from J, with 17 bases in between. Germline CDR1 reads SQVTM; CDR2 reads ANQGSEA. The TCR was taken from an adult with an advanced solid tumor such as melanoma, head and neck, liver or kidney cancer. The sequencing here drew on CD4+ or CD8+ T cells sorted from blood, taken in a trial of the OX40 agonist ivuxolimab. The chain links TRBV29-1 to TRBJ1-1; D uncertain. DNA for the CDR3: TGCAGCGTTTCGTTTGGACGGATGAGCACTGAAGCTTTCTTT. Its protein product is CSVSFGRMSTEAFF.